This T cell receptor beta chain was captured by sequencing in a study of CD8+ T cells in alopecia areata. This sample's treatment: oral pan-JAK inhibitor, 5-10 mg twice daily. This clone turned up a few times. V lost 6 bases and J 2 bases, leaving 12 bases between the germline ends. This CDR3 comprises 14 residues. Germline assignment: CDR1 MNHEY and CDR2 SMNVEV (reference sequence). It was cDNA, reverse transcribed from extracted RNA, that served as the sequencing template. Data came from immunoSEQ multiplex PCR; TCRdb stores just in-frame clones and leaves some out. The sample carries about 160,000 clones, approximately 62% recorded once.

V is TRBV27 and J is TRBJ2-3; a possible D gene is TRBD1 (6 bases). The specimen comprised CD4+ T cells sorted from blood, sampled at week 24, from a patient treated with tofacitinib. The receptor's source is a human donor with alopecia areata. The CDR3 nucleotides read TGTGCCAGCAGACCCGACAGGAACACAGATACGCAGTATTTT. Protein sequence: CASRPDRNTDTQYF.